This T cell receptor (beta chain) was sequenced for a study of cytomegalovirus exposure and HLA in healthy donors. Findings and caveats of the study: Evidence from a later analysis indicated that most CMV-associated TCR beta chains looked HLA-restricted.

Germline CDR1 GTSNPN, CDR2 SVGIG (reference sequence). V was pared by 5 bases and J by 3 bases, with 11 bases between. The CDR3 runs to 14 residues. The study ran its PCR with 60 Vbeta and 13 Jbeta primers. The table came from immunoSEQ multiplex PCR; TCRdb's copy has only in-frame clones and leaves some out. The data contain approximately 97,000 clones, approximately 72% of them seen just once; the ten biggest clones take up about 4%. As for this clone: Antigen unknown.

The chain recombines TRBV30 with TRBJ2-6; tentatively, D is TRBD1 (6 bases). The sequenced material came from PBMCs. This receptor was identified in a woman between 40 and 55 years old in good health and CMV-seropositive. The CDR3 loop reads CAWETGIGANVLTF. The CDR3 DNA reads TGTGCCTGGGAAACAGGGATTGGGGCCAACGTCCTGACTTTC. Filled out from reference TRBV30 and TRBJ2-6, the complete variable domain reads SQTIHQWPATLVQPVGSPLSLECTVEGTSNPNLYWYRQAAGRGLQLLFYSVGIGQISSEVPQNLSASRPQDRQFILSSKKLLLSDSGFYLCAWETGIGANVLTFGAGSRLTVL.